This T cell receptor (beta chain) originates from a study of radiotherapy plus CTLA-4 blockade in lung cancer. Assay: immunoSEQ multiplex PCR; the TCRdb copy retains only in-frame clones and omits some. The table includes tens of thousands of clones, 70% to 80% detected once. V lost 0 bases and J lost 2, with 6 bases in between. Germline V gene sequence: CDR1 SGDLS, CDR2 YYNGEE. This CDR3 has 13 residues. The rearrangement joins TRBV9 to TRBJ2-7; D remains ambiguous. This clonotype was obtained from a human donor with non-small cell lung cancer whose response to radiotherapy plus ipilimumab could not be evaluated. The sequenced sample was peripheral blood, obtained from a patient treated with radiotherapy plus ipilimumab. The CDR3 sequence is CASSVAIAYEQYF. Here the CDR3 DNA reads TGTGCCAGCAGCGTAGCTATAGCCTACGAGCAGTACTTC.